A selection of T cell receptor beta chains follows, all from one sample in a study of blood T cell repertoires in COVID-19. Sequenced by immunoSEQ multiplex PCR; TCRdb stores in-frame clones only, minus some. The data show hundreds of thousands of clones, 88% seen once. Sequences were obtained from PBMCs or T cells enriched from blood (not recorded which). The receptors derive from a woman aged 45-60 years who had recovered from COVID-19. CDR3s include the opening cysteine and the closing phenylalanine or tryptophan. The order of the fields is D gene, V gene, J gene, clone size, CDR3 protein, CDR3 DNA. A D gene is named only where the DNA matches it firmly. Clone sizes are given selectively: once, few, many, or a class where the clone is expanded.

d_gene: TRBD2
v_gene: TRBV3-1/TRBV3-2
j_gene: TRBJ2-3
abundance: once
CDR3aa: CASSQTSGSRVDTQYF
CDR3nt: TGTGCCAGCAGCCAAACTAGCGGGAGTAGGGTAGATACGCAGTATTTT

d_gene: .
v_gene: TRBV9
j_gene: TRBJ1-5
abundance: .
CDR3aa: CASSVGEGFQPQHF
CDR3nt: TGTGCCAGCAGCGTAGGGGAGGGCTTTCAGCCCCAGCATTTT

d_gene: TRBD1
v_gene: TRBV7-8
j_gene: TRBJ1-2
abundance: .
CDR3aa: CASSVGGTQGWGYTF
CDR3nt: TGTGCCAGCAGCGTAGGGGGCACGCAGGGTTGGGGCTACACCTTC

d_gene: TRBD1
v_gene: TRBV30
j_gene: TRBJ1-5
abundance: .
CDR3aa: CAWSNRDRGHQPQHF
CDR3nt: TGTGCCTGGAGTAACCGGGACAGGGGGCACCAGCCCCAGCATTTT

d_gene: TRBD1
v_gene: TRBV28
j_gene: TRBJ2-2
abundance: .
CDR3aa: CASRKTGVTGELFF
CDR3nt: TGTGCCAGCAGAAAAACAGGGGTCACCGGGGAGCTGTTTTTT

d_gene: TRBD1
v_gene: TRBV28
j_gene: TRBJ1-2
abundance: .
CDR3aa: CASSKHRGGNYGYTF
CDR3nt: TGTGCCAGCAGTAAACACAGGGGGGGGAACTATGGCTACACCTTC

d_gene: TRBD1
v_gene: TRBV6-2/TRBV6-3
j_gene: TRBJ1-1
abundance: .
CDR3aa: CASSYTGAAAEAFF
CDR3nt: TGTGCCAGCAGTTACACAGGGGCGGCGGCTGAAGCTTTCTTT

d_gene: TRBD1
v_gene: TRBV28
j_gene: TRBJ2-5
abundance: .
CDR3aa: CASSTGTGGFETQYF
CDR3nt: TGTGCCAGCAGTACAGGGACAGGGGGTTTTGAGACCCAGTACTTC

d_gene: TRBD1
v_gene: TRBV3-1/TRBV3-2
j_gene: TRBJ1-1
abundance: .
CDR3aa: CASSPTGTGVYTEAFF
CDR3nt: TGTGCCAGCAGCCCTACCGGGACAGGAGTTTACACTGAAGCTTTCTTT

d_gene: TRBD1
v_gene: TRBV5-1
j_gene: TRBJ1-1
abundance: once
CDR3aa: CASSLDRGATEAFF
CDR3nt: TGCGCCAGCAGCTTGGACAGGGGGGCTACTGAAGCTTTCTTT

d_gene: TRBD2
v_gene: TRBV4-2
j_gene: TRBJ2-2
abundance: .
CDR3aa: CASSLSRTGTSGTGELFF
CDR3nt: TGTGCCAGCAGCCTTTCGAGGACCGGGACTAGCGGCACCGGGGAGCTGTTTTTT

d_gene: .
v_gene: TRBV7-2
j_gene: TRBJ2-1
abundance: once
CDR3aa: CASSLVRENEQFF
CDR3nt: TGTGCCAGCAGCTTAGTGAGAGAAAATGAGCAGTTCTTC

d_gene: .
v_gene: TRBV20-1
j_gene: TRBJ2-7
abundance: .
CDR3aa: CSASGGVEQYF
CDR3nt: TGCAGTGCTAGCGGAGGGGTCGAGCAGTACTTC

d_gene: TRBD2
v_gene: TRBV10-3
j_gene: TRBJ2-5
abundance: .
CDR3aa: CAISRTSGRAGETQYF
CDR3nt: TGTGCCATCAGTCGGACTAGCGGGAGGGCAGGGGAGACCCAGTACTTC

d_gene: .
v_gene: TRBV5-6
j_gene: TRBJ1-1
abundance: .
CDR3aa: CASSLKRAEAFF
CDR3nt: TGTGCCAGCAGCTTGAAGAGGGCTGAAGCTTTCTTT

d_gene: TRBD2
v_gene: TRBV14
j_gene: TRBJ2-7
abundance: .
CDR3aa: CASSHSASGRVIISDEQYF
CDR3nt: TGTGCCAGCAGCCATTCAGCTAGCGGGAGGGTAATCATTTCCGACGAGCAGTACTTC

d_gene: .
v_gene: TRBV18
j_gene: TRBJ1-1
abundance: .
CDR3aa: CASSPVSGYTEAFF
CDR3nt: TGTGCCAGCTCACCTGTCTCGGGGTACACTGAAGCTTTCTTT

d_gene: TRBD1
v_gene: TRBV6-2/TRBV6-3
j_gene: TRBJ1-1
abundance: .
CDR3aa: CASSSPGQGNTEAFF
CDR3nt: TGTGCCAGCAGTTCACCAGGACAGGGGAACACTGAAGCTTTCTTT

d_gene: .
v_gene: TRBV6-2/TRBV6-3
j_gene: TRBJ1-5
abundance: once
CDR3aa: CASSSGQPQHF
CDR3nt: TGTGCCAGCAGTTCCGGGCAGCCCCAGCATTTT

d_gene: .
v_gene: TRBV11-2
j_gene: TRBJ1-2
abundance: .
CDR3aa: CASSPASNYGYTF
CDR3nt: TGTGCCAGCAGCCCGGCTAGTAACTATGGCTACACCTTC

d_gene: TRBD2
v_gene: TRBV19
j_gene: TRBJ2-3
abundance: .
CDR3aa: CASSMGGTSGSTDTQYF
CDR3nt: TGTGCCAGTAGTATGGGGGGGACTAGCGGGTCCACAGATACGCAGTATTTT

d_gene: .
v_gene: TRBV10-3
j_gene: TRBJ2-7
abundance: .
CDR3aa: CAISERESYEQYF
CDR3nt: TGTGCCATCAGTGAAAGAGAAAGCTACGAGCAGTACTTC

d_gene: TRBD1
v_gene: TRBV3-1/TRBV3-2
j_gene: TRBJ2-7
abundance: .
CDR3aa: CASRDRGNHEQYF
CDR3nt: TGTGCCAGCAGGGACAGGGGTAACCACGAGCAGTACTTC

d_gene: TRBD1
v_gene: TRBV10-3
j_gene: TRBJ2-7
abundance: .
CDR3aa: CAISVDRGPYEQYF
CDR3nt: TGTGCCATCAGTGTGGACAGGGGGCCGTACGAGCAGTACTTC

d_gene: .
v_gene: TRBV15
j_gene: TRBJ2-3
abundance: .
CDR3aa: CATRRGLGTDTQYF
CDR3nt: TGTGCCACCAGGCGCGGACTCGGCACAGATACGCAGTATTTT

d_gene: TRBD2
v_gene: TRBV7-2
j_gene: TRBJ2-1
abundance: .
CDR3aa: CASSSQGLAASYNEQFF
CDR3nt: TGTGCCAGCAGCTCACAGGGACTAGCGGCCTCCTACAATGAGCAGTTCTTC

d_gene: TRBD2
v_gene: TRBV30
j_gene: TRBJ2-5
abundance: once
CDR3aa: CAWSGLAGGLQETQYF
CDR3nt: TGTGCCTGGAGTGGACTAGCGGGAGGACTACAAGAGACCCAGTACTTC

d_gene: TRBD1
v_gene: TRBV5-8
j_gene: TRBJ1-5
abundance: .
CDR3aa: CASSPGTGNSNQPQHF
CDR3nt: TGTGCCAGCAGCCCCGGGACAGGCAATAGCAATCAGCCCCAGCATTTT

d_gene: .
v_gene: TRBV20-1
j_gene: TRBJ2-1
abundance: .
CDR3aa: CSASSIPYNEQFF
CDR3nt: TGCAGTGCTAGTTCCATCCCCTACAATGAGCAGTTCTTC

d_gene: .
v_gene: TRBV6-5
j_gene: TRBJ1-6
abundance: .
CDR3aa: CATSWEGDSPLHF
CDR3nt: TGTGCCACCTCCTGGGAAGGGGATTCACCCCTCCACTTT

d_gene: .
v_gene: TRBV15
j_gene: TRBJ1-2
abundance: .
CDR3aa: CATSLRTARGYTF
CDR3nt: TGTGCCACCAGCCTCCGGACAGCGAGGGGCTACACCTTC

d_gene: .
v_gene: TRBV18
j_gene: TRBJ1-4
abundance: .
CDR3aa: CASSPVVGLEEKLFF
CDR3nt: TGTGCCAGCTCACCAGTTGTCGGGTTGGAGGAAAAACTGTTTTTT

d_gene: .
v_gene: TRBV7-3
j_gene: TRBJ2-3
abundance: .
CDR3aa: CASSLRQYPDTQYF
CDR3nt: TGTGCCAGCAGCTTACGACAGTACCCAGATACGCAGTATTTT

d_gene: TRBD1
v_gene: TRBV11-1
j_gene: TRBJ2-7
abundance: .
CDR3aa: CASSSMGQGFDEQYF
CDR3nt: TGTGCCAGCAGCTCAATGGGACAGGGCTTCGACGAGCAGTACTTC

d_gene: .
v_gene: TRBV7-3
j_gene: TRBJ1-1
abundance: .
CDR3aa: CASSSGGEATEAFF
CDR3nt: TGTGCCAGCAGCTCCGGAGGTGAGGCCACTGAAGCTTTCTTT

d_gene: TRBD2
v_gene: TRBV27
j_gene: TRBJ2-7
abundance: .
CDR3aa: CASKQLAGGTPYEQYF
CDR3nt: TGTGCCAGCAAACAACTAGCGGGAGGGACCCCCTACGAGCAGTACTTC